The TCR beta chain under discussion was sequenced for a study of cytomegalovirus exposure and HLA in healthy donors. General study points: Some public TCRs appeared in many individuals, while most sequences were rare.

13 Jbeta primers and 60 Vbeta primers were used for the PCR. Clones were read by immunoSEQ multiplex PCR, and TCRdb kept only the in-frame ones, dropping some. The sample holds some 170,000 clones, 55% to 75% seen once. About this clone: As yet, its antigen is unknown. Other DNA sequences within the sample encode an identical CDR3.

The CDR3 runs to 12 residues. Looked up from germline, CDR1 is LNHDA and CDR2 is SQIVND (reference sequence). Trimming pared 5 bases from V and 2 bases from J, leaving 4 bases between. J is TRBJ1-5 and V is TRBV19; D remains ambiguous. This TCR derives from a human donor in good health. The sample taken for sequencing was PBMCs. The CDR3 sequence is CASSRGNQPQHF. CDR3 in DNA: TGTGCCAGTAGTCGTGGCAATCAGCCCCAGCATTTT.